This T cell receptor (beta chain) came from a study of T cell responses to AZD1222 COVID-19 vaccine (dated by TCRdb to the early 2020s). With respect to the entire study: AZD1222 recipients with second doses at about 4 weeks or about 12 weeks were pooled, because spike-specific TCR depth and breadth did not differ between schedules. A total of about 230 trial participants underwent TCR sequencing, of whom about 210 received two doses of AZD1222 and some 26 received two doses of the MenACWY control vaccine. Trial participants were enrolled by age into subgroups of 18-55, 56-69 and 70-plus years, and roughly 160, 29 and 62 TCR-sequenced participants, respectively, were included in these subgroups.

Summary of the overall study and its limitations: Participants were mostly white British, with more females than males. The authors suggested clonal diversity may have been underestimated. Conclusions about previously exposed vaccinees are limited, since just a handful of AZD1222 recipients were seropositive for SARS-CoV-2 at baseline. The whole spike protein was spanned by vaccine-associated CD4 TCRs, and dominant responses were seen in regions 160-218 and 743-854. Because no day 14 peak-response samples were available, the repertoires could be characterized only after the peak T cell response. After two AZD1222 doses, spike-specific TCR breadth and depth were significantly higher than at day 0 and than in MenACWY recipients. Nearly half of unique spike-specific TCRs reportedly recognized epitopes outside regions mutated in the B.1.351 and B.1.1.7 variants. The 56-69-year group was small, and its depth increase did not reach significance, likely because of low power.

Sample time point, as interpreted from the label and publication: baseline before first vaccination. Samples from vaccinated people were obtained from the UK trials COV001 and COV002, which included a single-blind randomized controlled phase 2/3 trial of AZD1222 (ChAdOx1 nCoV-19) in healthy adults. Trial participant PBMC samples were collected at day 0 and day 28 after the second dose for TCRbeta chain sequencing. On this clone itself: The clone's antigen remains unknown. The sample holds no much larger clone one base away, and base qualities are not on file.

Including the terminal cysteine and phenylalanine, the CDR3 comprises 15 residues. CDR3 DNA only is kept here, 45 bases in frame from base 1. V lost 4 bases and J lost 7 bases, and the count of bases not matched to a germline gene is 8. The germline V gene supplies CDR1 MGHRA and CDR2 YSYEKL. The CDR3 regions of human TCRbeta chains were analyzed by immunosequencing. The authors' analysis ran thus. Repertoire TCRs were checked for matches against a reference library of SARS-CoV-2-specific TCRs that had been generated using the MIRA antigen-specificity platform. Breadth was defined as the fraction of unique TCRs that were SARS-CoV-2-associated. Depth was defined as the fraction of total T cells that were SARS-CoV-2-associated. Using the MIRA data, each spike-specific TCR was assigned both to the spike region to which the TCR was reactive and to a CD4 or CD8 class. Log10-transformed breadth and depth values were compared by one-way ANOVA with Sidak's multiple comparisons tests. Sourced from immuneACCESS, this table was stored by TCRdb with only in-frame sequences that have V and J called. A share of the clones is absent; for the studies checked, an unresolved V gene accounts for under half, and the remainder has no known explanation. V, J and clone size were drawn from that table, and D and trimming were deduced from the DNA. This sample comprises some 55,000 clones, 70% to 90% of them detected only once. Over 3.5% of the sample is held by the ten biggest clonotypes.

This receptor was identified in an adult in good health. The chain is assembled from TRBV4-1 and TRBJ2-1; TRBD2 matches 9 bases in the middle. The specimen was peripheral blood, collected on day 0 of AZD1222 vaccination. The CDR3 in this case is CASSPRGGAGNEQFF. The nucleotides read TGCGCCAGCAGCCCACGCGGGGGGGCAGGAAATGAGCAGTTCTTC.